These 24 T cell receptor beta chains originate from one sample sequenced in a study of metastatic and nonmetastatic thyroid tumors. MiXCR reprocessed the PCR reads for TCRdb. The sample contains 30,000 to 40,000 clones, about a fifth of which appear only once. Treatment of any kind had been given to no patient before thyroid surgery. Sequencing was done on a sample of tumor tissue. These TCRs come from a male donor with papillary thyroid cancer or a benign thyroid nodule (not recorded which). Some clones in this sample may be carry-over from other donors' samples.

The V and J genes are TRBV10-3 and TRBJ2-1, with TRBD2 identical over 7 bases. This CDR3 region has 19 residues. Trimming cost V 0 bases and J 7 bases; bases outside gene matches: 18. Germline loops: CDR1 ENHRY, CDR2 SYGVKD. The CDR3 sequence: CAISESLRQAGLPKNEQFF. CDR3 nucleotide sequence: TGTGCCATCAGTGAGTCCCTAAGGCAAGCGGGGCTACCTAAAAATGAGCAGTTCTTC.

This clone has only a few counts. The DNA for the CDR3 is TGCAGCGCCGGGACAGGCTACGAGCAGTACTTC. It is translated as CSAGTGYEQYF. The chain employs TRBV29-1 and TRBJ2-7; TRBD1 matches 8 bases. V lost 7 bases and J lost 3; bases outside the gene matches: 2. The CDR3 is made up of 11 amino acids. Germline V gives CDR1 SQVTM, CDR2 ANQGSEA.

This clone was seen at least ten times. This rearrangement joins TRBV24-1 to TRBJ2-1; no firm D call. The germline V gene has CDR1 KGHDR and CDR2 SFDVKD. The CDR3 runs 12 residues. V lost 1 base and J lost 3, with 0 bases in between. CDR3 in DNA: TGTGCCACCAGTGATTTCTACAATGAGCAGTTCTTC. Translating it yields CATSDFYNEQFF.

This clone was detected many times. The V gene is TRBV27, the J gene TRBJ2-2; 9 bases agree with TRBD1. The V gene's germline CDR1 is MNHEY and CDR2 SMNVEV (reference sequence). V lost 10 bases to trimming and J lost 3 bases; unmatched junction nucleotides: 6. The CDR3 covers 14 residues. Written as DNA, the CDR3 is TGTGCCACCACCAGGGACAGGGACACCGGGGAGCTGTTTTTT. It translates to CATTRDRDTGELFF.

As concerns this clone: A read error may account for a junction end that differs from germline. CDR3: CASSFSLGGTGSNVLTF. CDR3 DNA: TGCGCCAGCAGCTTTAGCCTGGGGGGAACTGGGTCCAACGTCCTGACTTTC. V gene TRBV5-1 combines with J gene TRBJ2-6; D may be TRBD2 (6 bases). The CDR3 length is 17 residues. Germline CDR1 and CDR2: SGHRS and YFSETQ.

This clone was seen at least ten times. V and J are TRBV6-5 and TRBJ1-1; a weak D match, TRBD1 (6 bases). Looked up from germline, CDR1 is MNHEY and CDR2 is SVGAGI. The V end was cut by 3 bases, the J end by 1 base, with 12 bases between. The CDR3 consists of 15 residues. This chain's CDR3 is CASSYGGHWNTEAFF. DNA of the CDR3: TGTGCCAGCAGTTATGGGGGCCATTGGAACACTGAAGCTTTCTTT.

In this sample, this clone turned up many times. The rearrangement links TRBV5-1 to TRBJ2-5; TRBD1 aligns across 8 bases. This CDR3 comprises 14 residues. CDR1 is SGHRS and CDR2 is YFSETQ in the germline V gene. V trimming: 3 bases; J trimming: 1 base; junction bases outside the gene matches: 2. CDR3 nucleotide sequence: TGCGCCAGCAGCTACGGACAGGGCCAAGAGACCCAGTACTTC. It encodes CASSYGQGQETQYF.

At least ten counts were recorded for this clone. The chain is built from TRBV28 and TRBJ2-3, with 8 bases that match TRBD2. Germline CDR1 MDHEN, CDR2 SYDVKM. Trimming removed 6 bases from V and 9 bases from J; junction bases left unmatched: 14. This CDR3 has 15 amino acids. CDR3 DNA sequence: TGTGCCAGCAGAGTAGCGGGACTATTCTTTAAAACGCAGTATTTT. It is translated as CASRVAGLFFKTQYF.

The chain is built from TRBV6-2 or TRBV6-3 and TRBJ2-3; D perhaps matches TRBD2 (6 bases). Germline-derived CDR1 and CDR2 are MNHEY and SVGEGT. V lost 7 bases to trimming and J lost 8 bases, with 22 bases between them. The CDR3 loop spans 15 amino acids. DNA for the CDR3: TGTGCCAGCATGGTAGCGGTAGGAGAGTTTGCTACGCAGTATTTT. Translation: CASMVAVGEFATQYF.

This clone was recorded at least ten times. The chain joins TRBV20-1 to TRBJ2-2; TRBD1 is a possible D gene (6 bases). The V gene's germline CDR1 is DFQATT and CDR2 SNEGSKA (reference sequence). The CDR3 has 11 amino acids. CDR3 nucleotide sequence: TGCAGCGCAGGGGCGCACGGGGAGCTGTTTTTT. This encodes CSAGAHGELFF.

This clone was recorded at least ten times. The V call is TRBV6-1, the J call TRBJ2-6; tentatively, D is TRBD2 (6 bases). The CDR3 is 15 residues long. V lost 11 bases, J lost 2 bases, and 16 bases lay in between. Looked up from germline, CDR1 is MNHNS and CDR2 is SASEGT. CDR3 nucleotides: TGTGCCGGTTCCTCTCGGGGGACTGGGGCCAACGTCCTGACTTTC. The encoded protein is CAGSSRGTGANVLTF.

This rearrangement joins TRBV7-8 to TRBJ2-7, with D perhaps TRBD2 (6 bases). There are 14 residues in the CDR3. CDR1 and CDR2 from the germline V gene are SGHVS and FQNEAQ. Trimming cost V 2 bases and J 2 bases, with 10 bases left between them. CDR3 in amino acids: CASSLNGRAYEQYF. The CDR3 nucleotides read TGTGCCAGCAGCTTAAACGGGAGAGCCTACGAGCAGTACTTC.

Many counts were recorded for this clone. The gene calls are TRBV15 and TRBJ2-3; D remains unclear. CDR1 and CDR2 (germline): LNHNV, YYDKDF (reference sequence). Trimming took 11 bases from V and 0 from J, leaving 12 bases between them. CDR3 length: 13 residues. The CDR3 coding sequence is TGTGCCTCGGGCAGACCTAGCACAGATACGCAGTATTTT. It yields the protein CASGRPSTDTQYF.

V is TRBV14 and J is TRBJ2-3; 7 bases map to TRBD2. Trimming took 3 bases from V and 3 from J; bases not matched to a gene: 0. The CDR3 length is 13 residues. The V gene's germline CDR1 is SGHDN and CDR2 FVKESK. The CDR3 region is CASSHGRTDTQYF. The CDR3 coding sequence is TGTGCCAGCAGCCACGGGAGGACAGATACGCAGTATTTT.

This clone has ten or more counts. The V call is TRBV14, the J call TRBJ2-1; no firm D call. Trimming shortened V by 1 base and J by 5 bases, and 18 bases separated the two germline ends. Germline CDR1 SGHDN, CDR2 FVKESK. This CDR3 spans 17 amino acids. DNA for the CDR3: TGTGCCAGCAGCCAAGGCCCATTAGGGAATCTTCACAATGAGCAGTTCTTC. Protein product: CASSQGPLGNLHNEQFF.

This clone was counted at least ten times. For the CDR3, the DNA is TGTGCCAGCGGACTCCAGTCTAGCGGGGGAGGTGGAAACACCATATATTTT. It codes for CASGLQSSGGGGNTIYF. The chain carries TRBV3-1 and TRBJ1-3; a possible D gene is TRBD1 (5 bases). This CDR3 spans 17 amino acids. The germline CDR1 and CDR2 sequences are LGHDT and YNNKEL (reference sequence). Trimming stripped 8 bases from V and 3 bases from J, with 23 bases between.

Many counts were recorded for this clone. CDR3 coding DNA: TGTGCCAGCAGCCCCACAGGGACCGCTGGAAACACCATATATTTT. As protein: CASSPTGTAGNTIYF. This rearrangement joins TRBV7-8 to TRBJ1-3; a weak D match, TRBD1 (6 bases). The ends were cut back, 5 bases at V and 2 bases at J, with 13 bases in the middle. In germline, CDR1 is SGHVS, CDR2 FQNEAQ. This CDR3 contains 15 residues. Complete variable domain (other parts from reference TRBV7-8 and TRBJ1-3): GAGVSQSPRYKVAKRGQDVALRCDPISGHVSLFWYQQALGQGPEFLTYFQNEAQLDKSGLPSDRFFAERPEGSVSTLKIQRTQQEDSAVYLCASSPTGTAGNTIYFGEGSWLTVV.

The chain carries TRBV7-9 and TRBJ2-6, with D uncertain. Trimming took off 2 bases at V and 3 bases at J, with 2 bases between the two ends. Looked up from germline, CDR1 is SEHNR and CDR2 is FQNEAQ (reference sequence). The CDR3 extends over 13 amino acids. CDR3 DNA: TGTGCCAGCAGCTTATATGGGGCCAACGTCCTGACTTTC. This gives the protein CASSLYGANVLTF.

The J gene is TRBJ2-7, the V gene TRBV3-1; perhaps TRBD1 as D (5 bases). The CDR3 is 18 amino acids. Germline-derived CDR1 and CDR2 are LGHDT and YNNKEL (reference sequence). The V end lost 1 base, the J end lost 0 bases, and 19 bases lay between the germline ends. The CDR3, as DNA: TGTGCCAGCAGCCAAGTTCCGACGACAGCTATTAGCTCCTACGAGCAGTACTTC. Its translation: CASSQVPTTAISSYEQYF.

This chain connects TRBV2 to TRBJ2-3; D gene unclear. The V end lost 2 bases, the J end lost 0 bases, and 9 bases lay between the germline ends. The CDR3 has 15 residues. Germline V gene data show CDR1 as SNHLY and CDR2 as FYNNEI. The CDR3 here is CASSESGSSTDTQYF. The CDR3 region has the DNA TGTGCCAGCAGTGAATCGGGCAGTAGCACAGATACGCAGTATTTT.

In this sample, this clone turned up a few times. The chain combines TRBV27 with TRBJ1-6; 10 bases align to TRBD1. Germline values: CDR1 MNHEY, CDR2 SMNVEV (reference sequence). The J segment lost 9 bases and the V segment lost 1 base, leaving 6 bases of the junction unmatched. The CDR3 has 16 residues. CDR3 region: CASSLYGQGVSSPLHF. The CDR3 DNA reads as TGTGCCAGCAGTTTATACGGACAGGGGGTTAGTTCACCCCTCCACTTT.

The rearrangement links TRBV18 to TRBJ2-1, with D possibly matching TRBD2 (6 bases). Trimming took off 4 bases at V and 4 bases at J, with 14 bases between the two ends. Germline V lookup: CDR1 KGHSH, CDR2 LQKENI. The CDR3 totals 15 residues. In DNA form, the CDR3 reads TGTGCCAGCTCACTAGACGGGACTGGGTACAATGAGCAGTTCTTC. Translating it yields CASSLDGTGYNEQFF.

This clone appeared many times. The V and J genes are TRBV4-1 and TRBJ2-7; 8 bases align to TRBD2. J gave up 5 bases and V 4 bases, and 10 bases lay outside the gene matches. The CDR3 contains 15 residues. Germline V gives CDR1 MGHRA, CDR2 YSYEKL. The CDR3 DNA follows: TGCGCCAGCAGCCGCCTGGCGGGGGGTCCGGACGAGCAGTACTTC. Amino acids: CASSRLAGGPDEQYF.

This clone has at least ten counts. The chain uses TRBV6-1 and TRBJ2-7; D is unresolved. Per germline, CDR1 MNHNS and CDR2 SASEGT. The CDR3 spans 12 residues. Trimming removed 4 bases from V and 1 base from J, with 5 bases in between. The CDR3 bases are TGTGCCAGCAGTGGGGTTTCCTACGAGCAGTACTTC. Its protein is CASSGVSYEQYF.